Listed below are T cell receptor beta chains from one sample, sequenced in a study of T cell clonotyping in hematopoietic cell transplantation. Using immunoSEQ multiplex PCR, the repertoire was profiled, and TCRdb retains in-frame clones only, with some absent. This sample carries some 9,400 clones, about three quarters of them seen once, and the ten largest clones take roughly 15%. The source material was PBMCs, sampled 180 days after allogeneic stem cell transplant. These receptors were taken from a male patient in his thirties or forties who had an allogeneic stem cell transplant from a related donor, so the T cells may come from the graft donor. Some clones in this sample may be carry-over from other donors' samples. Each CDR3 is given with its conserved first and last residue. The D gene is left open where the match is weak. Clone size is shown for a subset of rows, as once, few, many or a class of expanded clone.

D gene	clone size	J gene	CDR3 length	V gene	CDR3 protein	CDR3 DNA
TRBD1	.	TRBJ1-2	16	TRBV7-8	CASSPWVQGINYGYTF	TGTGCCAGCAGCCCGTGGGTACAGGGGATTAACTATGGCTACACCTTC
.	.	TRBJ1-2	14	TRBV6-5	CASSRLEGYYGYTF	TGTGCCAGCTCCCGGCTTGAGGGCTACTATGGCTACACCTTC
.	.	TRBJ2-1	17	TRBV15	CATSRDMGGQPLNEQFF	TGTGCCACCAGCAGAGATATGGGCGGACAACCCCTCAATGAGCAGTTCTTC
TRBD1	.	TRBJ2-1	16	TRBV28	CASSFLGQGAYNEQFF	TGTGCCAGCAGTTTTCTAGGACAGGGGGCCTACAATGAGCAGTTCTTC
.	once	TRBJ2-7	15	TRBV5-1	CASSLVGGASYEQYF	TGCGCCAGCAGCTTGGTTGGGGGCGCGTCCTACGAGCAGTACTTC
.	few	TRBJ2-7	15	TRBV9	CASSVGRDSSYEQYF	TGTGCCAGCAGCGTAGGGCGAGACAGCTCCTACGAGCAGTACTTC
TRBD1	.	TRBJ1-2	13	TRBV7-9	CASSLTGDYGYTF	TGTGCCAGCAGCTTGACAGGGGACTATGGCTACACCTTC
TRBD1	.	TRBJ1-1	15	TRBV4-3	CASSQEQGLNTEAFF	TGCGCCAGCAGCCAAGAACAGGGGTTGAACACTGAAGCTTTCTTT
TRBD2	once	TRBJ2-2	16	TRBV4-1	CASFRGGLVGTGELFF	TGCGCCAGCTTTCGGGGGGGGCTGGTGGGCACCGGGGAGCTGTTTTTT
.	.	TRBJ1-5	15	TRBV6-6	CASRAHRDLNQPQHF	TGTGCCAGCAGGGCACACAGGGACCTCAATCAGCCCCAGCATTTT
.	.	TRBJ1-1	13	TRBV5-8	CASTFYRDTEAFF	TGTGCCAGCACCTTTTACAGGGACACTGAAGCTTTCTTT
.	.	TRBJ2-1	16	TRBV9	CASSVGGIHSYNEQFF	TGTGCCAGCAGCGTAGGTGGTATTCACTCCTACAATGAGCAGTTCTTC
.	.	TRBJ1-3	14	TRBV30	CAWSPAGPGNTIYF	TGTGCCTGGAGCCCGGCTGGGCCTGGAAACACCATATATTTT
.	few	TRBJ2-7	12	TRBV7-9	CASSFDLGRRDF	TGTGCCAGCAGCTTTGATTTGGGCAGGCGGGACTTC
.	.	TRBJ2-1	13	TRBV5-1	CASSSPDRYEQFF	TGCGCCAGCAGCTCGCCAGATAGGTATGAGCAGTTCTTC
.	hyperexpanded	TRBJ2-7	13	TRBV5-4	CASSLDVYYEQYF	TGTGCCAGCAGCTTGGATGTTTACTACGAGCAGTACTTC
.	few	TRBJ1-1	14	TRBV7-3	CASSLEGSRTEAFF	TGTGCCAGCAGCTTGGAGGGAAGTCGGACTGAAGCTTTCTTT
TRBD1	few	TRBJ1-2	14	TRBV27	CASQLTGGVSGYTF	TGTGCCAGCCAGTTGACAGGGGGCGTTAGTGGCTACACCTTC
.	.	TRBJ2-7	15	TRBV27	CASSYSPAESYEQYF	TGTGCCAGCAGTTACAGTCCCGCAGAATCCTACGAGCAGTACTTC
TRBD1	.	TRBJ1-4	19	TRBV4-3	CASSQDLWTGTTFGEKLFF	TGCGCCAGCAGCCAAGATTTATGGACAGGGACCACCTTTGGGGAAAAACTGTTTTTT
.	.	TRBJ2-7	13	TRBV2	CASSLDLLYEQYF	TGTGCCAGCAGTCTGGATCTTCTATACGAGCAGTACTTC
TRBD2	.	TRBJ2-7	14	TRBV10-3	CAISVGGGSYEQYF	TGTGCCATCAGTGTAGGCGGGGGCTCCTACGAGCAGTACTTC
.	.	TRBJ1-1	15	TRBV9	CASSAGPQGNTEAFF	TGTGCCAGCAGCGCCGGACCCCAGGGGAACACTGAAGCTTTCTTT
.	.	TRBJ1-5	14	TRBV2	CASRPDSLNQPQHF	TGTGCCAGCAGGCCCGATTCACTCAATCAGCCCCAGCATTTT
.	.	TRBJ2-2	14	TRBV7-9	CASSLAQGTGELFF	TGTGCCAGCAGCTTAGCACAGGGAACCGGGGAGCTGTTTTTT
.	.	TRBJ1-5	12	TRBV30	CAWSAGAGPQHF	TGTGCCTGGAGTGCAGGGGCCGGGCCCCAGCATTTT
TRBD1	.	TRBJ1-1	20	TRBV7-3	CASSLLPGGTRRHKNTEAFF	TGTGCCAGCAGCTTATTGCCAGGGGGAACCCGACGACATAAGAACACTGAAGCTTTCTTT
TRBD2	.	TRBJ2-5	13	TRBV29-1	CSVAPSGGETQYF	TGCAGCGTTGCTCCCTCGGGAGGAGAGACCCAGTACTTC
.	.	TRBJ1-1	12	TRBV7-2	CASSTIGGGAFF	TGTGCCAGCAGCACAATCGGGGGAGGAGCTTTCTTT
.	.	TRBJ1-2	15	TRBV13	CASSATHTVGYGYTF	TGTGCCAGCAGCGCGACCCACACCGTCGGGTATGGCTACACCTTC
TRBD2	.	TRBJ2-1	13	TRBV2	CASVAGVYNEQFF	TGTGCCAGCGTAGCGGGGGTCTACAATGAGCAGTTCTTC
.	.	TRBJ1-5	13	TRBV27	CASSAVGWQPQHF	TGTGCCAGCAGTGCTGTCGGTTGGCAGCCCCAGCATTTT
.	.	TRBJ2-7	14	TRBV5-4	CASSLERALYEQYF	TGTGCCAGCAGCTTGGAGCGGGCACTCTACGAGCAGTACTTC
TRBD2	.	TRBJ2-3	12	TRBV9	CASSGEGGTQYF	TGTGCCAGCAGCGGGGAGGGCGGTACGCAGTATTTT
.	once	TRBJ2-7	11	TRBV2	CASSQETGLYF	TGTGCCAGCAGTCAAGAGACAGGACTGTACTTC
.	.	TRBJ2-7	13	TRBV6-1	CASREGVTYEQYF	TGTGCCAGCAGGGAGGGGGTCACCTACGAGCAGTACTTC
.	once	TRBJ2-2	16	TRBV25-1	CASTGGTKTSSGELFF	TGTGCCAGCACTGGGGGGACCAAGACTTCGTCCGGGGAGCTGTTTTTT
.	.	TRBJ1-2	15	TRBV11-1	CASSAKDRTYYGYTF	TGTGCCAGCAGCGCCAAAGACAGGACCTACTATGGCTACACCTTC
.	few	TRBJ2-6	19	TRBV7-6	CASSPSGRTGAIGANVLTF	TGTGCCAGCAGCCCTAGCGGGCGGACAGGGGCAATTGGGGCCAACGTCCTGACTTTC
TRBD1	.	TRBJ2-5	13	TRBV27	CASSMTGAETQYF	TGTGCCAGCAGTATGACAGGGGCCGAGACCCAGTACTTC
.	once	TRBJ2-7	13	TRBV6-1	CASSETRLYEQYF	TGTGCCAGCAGTGAAACTAGGCTTTACGAGCAGTACTTC
.	.	TRBJ1-5	17	TRBV15	CATSPPGSYPGNQPQHF	TGTGCCACCAGCCCCCCGGGATCCTACCCCGGCAATCAGCCCCAGCATTTT
.	.	TRBJ1-1	13	TRBV6-4	CASSDVENTEAFF	TGTGCCAGCAGTGACGTCGAGAACACTGAGGCTTTCTTT
.	.	TRBJ1-3	15	TRBV7-6	CASSTPRGPGNTIYF	TGTGCCAGCAGCACCCCGCGGGGGCCTGGAAACACCATATATTTT
.	.	TRBJ2-7	13	TRBV5-6	CASSLGRSYEQYF	TGTGCCAGCAGCTTGGGCCGGTCCTACGAGCAGTACTTC
TRBD1	.	TRBJ1-2	16	TRBV5-4	CASRSGTGDLYYGYTF	TGTGCCAGCAGGTCCGGGACAGGGGACCTTTACTATGGCTACACCTTC
.	.	TRBJ1-2	17	TRBV21-1	CASSKAQKVRLNYGYTF	TGTGCCAGCAGCAAAGCGCAAAAAGTTCGGTTGAACTATGGCTACACCTTC
.	.	TRBJ1-1	13	TRBV5-6	CASSLVRNTEAFF	TGTGCCAGCAGCTTGGTCAGGAACACTGAAGCTTTCTTT
.	.	TRBJ2-1	15	TRBV7-2	CASSLVQGLYNEQFF	TGTGCCAGCAGCTTAGTACAGGGATTATACAATGAGCAGTTCTTC
.	once	TRBJ2-5	15	TRBV4-2	CASSPSWGDQETQYF	TGTGCCAGCAGCCCCAGCTGGGGAGACCAAGAGACCCAGTACTTC
.	few	TRBJ2-3	13	TRBV5-1	CASSWETAGTQYF	TGCGCCAGCAGCTGGGAGACTGCCGGTACGCAGTATTTT
TRBD1	once	TRBJ1-2	13	TRBV30	CAWSIGGNYGYTF	TGTGCCTGGAGTATAGGGGGCAACTATGGCTACACCTTC
TRBD1	.	TRBJ2-7	16	TRBV13	CASSPPSGQGAYEQYF	TGTGCCAGCAGCCCACCTTCGGGACAGGGCGCCTACGAGCAGTACTTC
TRBD2	.	TRBJ2-7	14	TRBV7-9	CASSSRLAGDPANF	TGTGCCAGCAGCTCTCGACTAGCGGGGGACCCGGCCAACTTC
.	few	TRBJ2-3	14	TRBV28	CASSFPTVPDTQYF	TGTGCCAGCAGTTTTCCGACAGTACCAGATACGCAGTATTTT
TRBD1	.	TRBJ1-2	13	TRBV6-6	CASRAGGEYGYTF	TGTGCCAGCAGAGCAGGGGGCGAGTATGGCTACACCTTC
.	.	TRBJ1-5	17	TRBV5-6	CASSLGTDFYSNQPQHF	TGTGCCAGCAGCTTGGGGACAGATTTTTATAGCAATCAGCCCCAGCATTTT